This entry lists 24 T cell receptor beta chains sequenced from one sample in a study of cytomegalovirus exposure and HLA in healthy donors. PCR was performed using 60 Vbeta and 13 Jbeta primers. Profiling relied on immunoSEQ multiplex PCR, and the TCRdb table lists in-frame clones only, not all of them. The sample holds some 120,000 clones, roughly two thirds seen once. Sequenced input: PBMCs. All receptors come from a man aged 25 to 40 in good health and CMV-seropositive.

The chain carries TRBV9 and TRBJ1-2; 8 positions agree with TRBD1. CDR3 length: 16 residues. V was pared by 3 bases and J by 0 bases, with 7 bases of the junction left unmatched. Germline V CDR1 and CDR2: SGDLS, YYNGEE. The CDR3 sequence is CASSEPRGQANYGYTF. The CDR3 coding sequence is TGTGCCAGCAGCGAGCCCCGGGGACAGGCTAACTATGGCTACACCTTC.

This clone was seen a few times. J is TRBJ2-2 and V is TRBV19; 10 bases are a match to TRBD2. From germline, CDR1 is LNHDA and CDR2 SQIVND (reference sequence). The CDR3 runs to 19 residues. V lost 5 bases, J lost 0 bases, and 12 bases stayed unmatched. The CDR3 is CASSLRPGLANANTGELFF. The CDR3, as DNA: TGTGCCAGTAGTCTCCGACCGGGACTAGCGAACGCGAACACCGGGGAGCTGTTTTTT.

This rearrangement joins TRBV15 to TRBJ2-1; D is perhaps TRBD2 (6 bases). V was pared by 0 bases and J by 3 bases, with 15 bases between. The CDR3 contains 17 residues. Per germline, CDR1 LNHNV and CDR2 YYDKDF (reference sequence). The CDR3 here is CATSRDLPGGNYNEQFF. CDR3 nucleotide sequence: TGTGCCACCAGCAGAGATCTTCCGGGCGGGAACTACAATGAGCAGTTCTTC.

This clone appeared many times. The chain has TRBV5-6 and TRBJ2-7; 12 nucleotides line up with TRBD2. CDR3 length: 14 residues. J lost 7 bases, V lost 2 bases, and 4 bases had no gene match. CDR1 is SGHDT, CDR2 YYEEEE, per germline. The CDR3 nucleotides read TGTGCCAGCAGCTTCGGGCTAGCGGGAGGGGAGCAGTACTTC. Translation gives CASSFGLAGGEQYF.

CDR3 sequence reads: CASSLEPDQPQHF. DNA for the CDR3: TGCGCCAGCAGCTTGGAACCGGATCAGCCCCAGCATTTT. V and J are TRBV5-1 and TRBJ1-5; D not resolved. The CDR3 has 13 amino acids. Per the germline V gene, CDR1 is SGHRS and CDR2 is YFSETQ. V lost 0 bases and J 5 bases, leaving 6 bases between the germline ends.

The chain employs TRBV18 and TRBJ1-5; a weak D match, TRBD1 (6 bases). CDR1 is KGHSH and CDR2 is LQKENI in the germline V gene. V lost 3 bases to trimming and J lost 5 bases, with 14 bases between them. The CDR3 has 15 amino acids. The CDR3: CASSPETGGDQPQHF. The CDR3 bases are TGTGCCAGCTCACCCGAGACGGGGGGCGATCAGCCCCAGCATTTT.

This clone has only one observation. The junction departs from the called germline gene at one end, perhaps through a read error. V and J are TRBV28 and TRBJ2-7; 9 bases fit TRBD2. The germline V gene has CDR1 MDHEN and CDR2 SYDVKM. This CDR3 contains 16 residues. DNA of the CDR3: TGTGCCAGCAGTCCATCTTGGCGGGAGGGGTTCTACGGGCAGTACTTC. Protein sequence: CASSPSWREGFYGQYF.

This sequence joins TRBV2 and TRBJ2-1; 9 nucleotides line up with TRBD2. The CDR3 spans 15 residues. Germline V CDR1 and CDR2: SNHLY, FYNNEI. Trimming took 10 bases from V and 4 from J; bases not matched to a gene: 11. The CDR3 loop reads CAINRLAGAYNEQFF. The CDR3 nucleotides read TGTGCCATCAACCGGTTAGCGGGAGCATACAATGAGCAGTTCTTC.

J is TRBJ2-1 and V is TRBV5-8; no reliable D call. CDR3 size: 14 residues. Germline assignment: CDR1 SGHTS and CDR2 YDEGEE. Deletions cut 2 bases from V and 7 bases from J, with 13 bases between. CDR3 DNA sequence: TGTGCCAGCAGCTTAATGCGGCCGAGGAATGAGCAGTTCTTC. Translation: CASSLMRPRNEQFF.

V gene TRBV7-6 combines with J gene TRBJ2-5; weak D call: TRBD1 (6 bases). The J call may be incorrect, as the DNA end agrees better with TRBJ2-7. CDR3 size: 14 residues. The germline CDR1 and CDR2 sequences are SGHVS and FNYEAQ. CDR3 residues: CASSRQGLGYEQYF. CDR3 sequence (DNA): TGTGCCAGCAGCAGGCAGGGGCTAGGCTACGAGCAGTACTTC.

This clone has more than one count but fewer than ten. The chain carries TRBV15 and TRBJ2-6; D unresolved. CDR1 and CDR2 (germline): LNHNV, YYDKDF (reference sequence). V lost 0 bases and J 1 base, leaving 4 bases between the germline ends. CDR3 length: 15 residues. The CDR3 sequence is CATSRDTSGANVLTF. CDR3 nucleotide sequence: TGTGCCACCAGCAGAGATACTTCTGGGGCCAACGTCCTGACTTTC.

This rearrangement joins TRBV5-1 to TRBJ1-1, with D uncertain. This CDR3 has 14 residues. V was pared by 7 bases and J by 0 bases, with 13 bases between. Per the germline V gene, CDR1 is SGHRS and CDR2 is YFSETQ. The chain's CDR3 is CASQAHSMNTEAFF. CDR3 bases: TGCGCCAGCCAAGCCCACAGTATGAACACTGAAGCTTTCTTT.

The rearrangement joins TRBV5-1 to TRBJ2-2; 7 positions agree with TRBD2. The CDR3 totals 15 residues. After removal of 1 base from V and 4 bases from J, the junction contained 4 bases not matched to a gene. Per germline, CDR1 SGHRS and CDR2 YFSETQ. CDR3: CASSLRAGTTGELFF. The CDR3 nucleotides read TGCGCCAGCAGCTTGAGAGCGGGAACCACCGGGGAGCTGTTTTTT.

The chain links TRBV5-1 to TRBJ2-5, with no clear D. The CDR3 runs 13 residues. Germline loops: CDR1 SGHRS, CDR2 YFSETQ. Trimming took 3 bases from V and 1 from J, leaving 7 bases between them. The CDR3 nucleotides are TGCGCCAGCAGCTCAGGCTCCCAAGAGACCCAGTACTTC. This codes for CASSSGSQETQYF.

V gene TRBV4-3 combines with J gene TRBJ2-1, with 8 bases fitting TRBD2. The CDR3 sequence is 17 residues long. Trimming cost V 0 bases and J 3 bases; bases outside gene matches: 7. Germline V gene sequence: CDR1 LGHNA, CDR2 YSLEER. CDR3 in amino acids: CASSQEVSGGFYNEQFF. CDR3 sequence (DNA): TGCGCCAGCAGCCAAGAGGTTTCGGGAGGGTTCTACAATGAGCAGTTCTTC.

The chain joins TRBV2 to TRBJ1-5; possible D gene TRBD1, 6 bases. CDR3 size: 15 residues. Deletions cut 4 bases from V and 1 base from J, with 11 bases between. Germline V gene sequence: CDR1 SNHLY, CDR2 FYNNEI. The CDR3 DNA follows: TGTGCCAGCAGTGGAGGGGGGGGAAGCAATCAGCCCCAGCATTTT. Translating gives CASSGGGGSNQPQHF.

The chain employs TRBV6-4 and TRBJ2-6; D gene ambiguous. Germline values: CDR1 MRHNA, CDR2 SNTAGT. The V gene lost 2 bases and the J gene lost 1 base, with 6 bases spanning the gap. This CDR3 comprises 15 residues. The CDR3 spells CASSDHGSGANVLTF. As DNA, the CDR3 is TGTGCCAGCAGTGACCACGGGTCTGGGGCCAACGTCCTGACTTTC.

Comments on this clone: Additional DNA sequences in this sample encode the identical CDR3. V gene TRBV5-1 combines with J gene TRBJ2-3; D unclear. The V gene's germline CDR1 is SGHRS and CDR2 YFSETQ. V was pared by 5 bases and J by 1 base, with 5 bases between. The CDR3 has 12 amino acids. CDR3 amino acids: CASSLRTDTQYF. The CDR3 nucleotides are TGCGCCAGCAGTCTCCGCACAGATACGCAGTATTTT.

V is TRBV2 and J is TRBJ1-5; a possible D gene is TRBD1 (6 bases). Trimming took off 8 bases at V and 12 bases at J, with 29 bases between the two ends. The CDR3 length is 16 residues. In germline, CDR1 is SNHLY, CDR2 FYNNEI. The CDR3 region has the DNA TGTGCCAGCCTTGAGAGGGCGCCTAAGGGGGTTAGAGTCCAGCATTTT. It is translated as CASLERAPKGVRVQHF.

This clone has a handful of counts. The chain carries TRBV5-4 and TRBJ2-1; 8 positions agree with TRBD2. With V trimmed by 4 bases and J by 7 bases, 10 bases remained unmatched. CDR1 is SGHNT, CDR2 YYREEE, per germline (reference sequence). The CDR3 loop spans 15 amino acids. This CDR3 reads CASSPGTSRSNEQFF. CDR3 nucleotides: TGTGCCAGCAGCCCAGGGACTAGTCGGAGTAATGAGCAGTTCTTC.

V gene TRBV7-3 combines with J gene TRBJ2-1, with 7 bases matching TRBD1. The V and J ends lost 4 bases and 7 bases, in that order; junction bases with no gene match: 13. Germline CDR1 is SGHTA and CDR2 is FQGTGA. The CDR3 runs 16 residues. The CDR3 here is CASSSTGFTLRNEQFF. The CDR3, as DNA: TGTGCCAGCAGCTCGACAGGGTTCACACTGAGGAATGAGCAGTTCTTC.

The V and J genes are TRBV5-1 and TRBJ2-3; the D gene is possibly TRBD2 (6 bases). Germline V gene data show CDR1 as SGHRS and CDR2 as YFSETQ. The CDR3 is made up of 14 amino acids. Trimming pared 5 bases from V and 3 bases from J, leaving 13 bases between. The CDR3 spells CASRGLAATDTQYF. In DNA form, the CDR3 reads TGCGCCAGCAGAGGTTTAGCGGCTACAGATACGCAGTATTTT. The full variable domain, in which reference TRBV5-1 and TRBJ2-3 provide the parts outside the CDR3, is KAGVTQTPRYLIKTRGQQVTLSCSPISGHRSVSWYQQTPGQGLQFLFEYFSETQRNKGNFPGRFSGRQFSNSRSEMNVSTLELGDSALYLCASRGLAATDTQYFGPGTRLTVL.

The chain has TRBV7-8 and TRBJ2-7; 11 nucleotides align to TRBD2. This CDR3 is built from 17 residues. CDR1 is SGHVS and CDR2 is FQNEAQ in the germline V gene. V dropped 0 bases and J dropped 2; count of bases not matched to a gene: 6. The CDR3 sequence: CASSLAPLAGATYEQYF. CDR3 bases: TGTGCCAGCAGCTTAGCTCCACTAGCGGGAGCTACCTACGAGCAGTACTTC.

Ten or more counts support this clone. This chain joins TRBV9 and TRBJ1-4, with D possibly being TRBD1 (6 bases). Germline V gene sequence: CDR1 SGDLS, CDR2 YYNGEE. CDR3 length equals 16 residues. Trimming left V 8 bases short and J 0 bases short, with 17 bases between. The CDR3 spells CASTTGHSATNEKLFF. The CDR3 coding sequence is TGTGCCAGTACAACGGGACACAGTGCAACTAATGAAAAACTGTTTTTT.